The 6 T cell receptor beta chains below come from one sample, sequenced in a study of T cell responses to AZD1222 COVID-19 vaccine. Sequencing used immunoSEQ multiplex PCR; TCRdb keeps in-frame clones, though not all of them. The table includes some 170,000 clones, roughly 90% detected once. Sequenced here: peripheral blood, sampled 28 days after the second AZD1222 dose. The receptors shown here come from an adult who received the AZD1222 COVID-19 vaccine.

The rearrangement uses TRBV30 and TRBJ1-2; D gene unclear. The CDR3 sequence is 11 residues long. Trimming removed 8 bases from V and 4 bases from J, with 11 bases in between. CDR1 is GTSNPN, CDR2 SVGIG, per germline (reference sequence). CDR3 in DNA: TGTGCCCTCTTCACACCCTATGGCTACACCTTC. Its translation is CALFTPYGYTF.

The CDR3 loop reads CASSYNTVSYGYTF. The CDR3 region has the DNA TGTGCCAGCAGTTATAACACGGTTAGCTATGGCTACACCTTC. The chain couples TRBV6-6 to TRBJ1-2; D is ambiguous. This CDR3 has 14 amino acids. Trimming cost V 3 bases and J 4 bases, with 12 bases left between them. Germline-derived CDR1 and CDR2 are MNHNY and SVGAGI (reference sequence).

This clone was counted a single time. The CDR3 DNA follows: TGTGCCAGCAGGTACCTAACCTCGGCCGAGCAGTACTTC. Protein: CASRYLTSAEQYF. The chain employs TRBV6-5 and TRBJ2-7; the D is unclear. Trimming pared 6 bases from V and 6 bases from J, leaving 15 bases between. This CDR3 region has 13 residues. Germline assignment: CDR1 MNHEY and CDR2 SVGAGI.

The CDR3 region is CASNLKGRVGFSPLHF. CDR3 DNA: TGTGCCAGCAACCTTAAGGGGAGGGTCGGATTTTCACCCCTCCACTTT. The chain couples TRBV13 to TRBJ1-6; D may be TRBD1 (5 bases). Trimming removed 7 bases from V and 9 bases from J, with 22 bases in between. In germline, CDR1 is PRHDT, CDR2 FYEKMQ (reference sequence). CDR3 length: 16 residues.

The chain has TRBV7-2 and TRBJ1-6, with D perhaps TRBD1 (5 bases). This CDR3 spans 15 amino acids. V shed 5 bases and J shed 15 bases, with 23 bases lying between them. Germline CDR1 is SGHTA and CDR2 is FQGNSA. This chain's CDR3 is CASSQESGKGQYLHF. The CDR3 nucleotides are TGTGCCAGCAGCCAAGAATCCGGTAAAGGACAATACCTCCACTTT.

The V and J genes are TRBV18 and TRBJ2-5, with a tentative D call TRBD2 (6 bases). Trimming stripped 6 bases from V and 3 bases from J, with 20 bases between. The CDR3 has 16 amino acids. CDR1 and CDR2 (germline): KGHSH, LQKENI. CDR3 protein: CASSPTGGGGEETQYF. The DNA for the CDR3 is TGTGCCAGCTCTCCAACCGGGGGTGGCGGCGAAGAGACCCAGTACTTC.